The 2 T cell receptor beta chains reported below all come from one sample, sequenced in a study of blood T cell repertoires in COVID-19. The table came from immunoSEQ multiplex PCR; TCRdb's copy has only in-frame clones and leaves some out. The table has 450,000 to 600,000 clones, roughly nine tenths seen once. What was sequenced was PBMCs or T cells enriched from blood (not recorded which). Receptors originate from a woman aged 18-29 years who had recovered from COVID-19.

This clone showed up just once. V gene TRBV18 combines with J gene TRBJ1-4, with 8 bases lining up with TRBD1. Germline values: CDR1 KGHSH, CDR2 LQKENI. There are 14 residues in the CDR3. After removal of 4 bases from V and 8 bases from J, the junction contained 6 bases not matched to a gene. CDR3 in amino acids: CASSLDRGIEKLFF. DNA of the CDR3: TGTGCCAGCTCACTCGACAGGGGTATAGAAAAACTGTTTTTT.

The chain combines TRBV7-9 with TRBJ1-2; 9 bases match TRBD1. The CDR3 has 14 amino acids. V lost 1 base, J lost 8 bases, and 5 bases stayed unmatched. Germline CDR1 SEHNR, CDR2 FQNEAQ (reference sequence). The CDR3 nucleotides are TGTGCCAGCAGCTTAGAGACAGGGGGGAGAGGCTACACCTTC. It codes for CASSLETGGRGYTF.